These T cell receptor beta chains were read from a single sample in a study of blood T cells in healthy people across ages. TCRdb re-called the 5' RACE reads through MiXCR, storing one row per CDR3 protein. The table has around 710,000 distinct CDR3 sequences, more than 40% seen once. The sequenced material came from blood. These receptors all come from a woman aged 60-75 years in good health. CDR3s include the opening cysteine and the closing phenylalanine or tryptophan. D genes are given only for firm matches. For some rows the clone size is stated as once, few or many, or as a class when expanded; others skip it.

TRBD1	TRBV7-9	NA	TRBJ2-7	TGTGCCAGCGGGGGACCGGGACAGGGAATAGACGAGCAGTACTTC	CASGGPGQGIDEQYF
NA	TRBV7-2	many	TRBJ2-7	TGTGCCAGCAGCTTAGACCCGGCGAGCTCCTACGAGCAGTACTTC	CASSLDPASSYEQYF
NA	TRBV28	NA	TRBJ1-2	TGTGCCAGCAGAAAACCCAGGGGAAACTATGGCTACACCTTC	CASRKPRGNYGYTF
TRBD2	TRBV11-2	few	TRBJ2-1	TGTGCCAGCAGCTCCCGCGGACTAGCGGGGGGGCAGGCTGAGCAGTTCTTC	CASSSRGLAGGQAEQFF
NA	TRBV29-1	NA	TRBJ1-5	TGCAGCGTTGCCGAAGGGTTCCTGGGGAATCAGCCCCAGCATTTT	CSVAEGFLGNQPQHF
TRBD1	TRBV7-2	few	TRBJ1-4	TGTGCCAGCAGCGGGACGACAGGGGGGCATCCTAATGAAAAACTGTTTTTT	CASSGTTGGHPNEKLFF
TRBD1	TRBV18	NA	TRBJ1-2	TGTGCCAGCTCACCACCGACCGGGACAGGGATAGGGGGCTACACCTTC	CASSPPTGTGIGGYTF
NA	TRBV14	NA	TRBJ2-2	TGTGCCAGCAGCCAAGTCCGGAACACCGGGGAGCTGTTTTTT	CASSQVRNTGELFF
TRBD1	TRBV6-5	few	TRBJ2-3	TGTGCCAGCAGTTACCCAGAGACAGGGGGCCTAAGCACAGATACGCAGTATTTT	CASSYPETGGLSTDTQYF
NA	TRBV5-1	few	TRBJ1-2	TGCGCCAGCAGCTTGGAGGACCAGCCCGTTTGGGGCTACACCTTC	CASSLEDQPVWGYTF
NA	TRBV29-1	NA	TRBJ2-6	TGCAGCGCGACAGTACTCTCTGGGGCCAACGTCCTGACTTTC	CSATVLSGANVLTF
NA	TRBV21-1	NA	TRBJ1-2	TGTGCCAGCATGTGGCAGGCTTCGGGGGGCTACACCTTC	CASMWQASGGYTF